Listed below are T cell receptor beta chains from one sample, sequenced in a study of blood T cells in healthy people across ages. TCRdb passed the 5' RACE reads through MiXCR, listing each CDR3 protein once. The table records about 1.5 million distinct CDR3 sequences, around 40% of them present only once. Sequencing was done on a sample of blood. The receptors shown here come from a young woman in good health. Both conserved end residues are part of each CDR3. A D gene is named only where the DNA matches it firmly. Only part of the rows carry a size: once, few, many, or a class if the clone is expanded.

J gene: TRBJ2-1
clone size: -
D gene: -
V gene: TRBV6-2/TRBV6-3
CDR3 protein: CASNPGGRGEQFF
CDR3 DNA: TGTGCCAGCAACCCAGGGGGGCGAGGTGAGCAGTTCTTC

J gene: TRBJ2-2
clone size: -
D gene: TRBD2
V gene: TRBV27
CDR3 protein: CASSFAPLAGGPSGELFF
CDR3 DNA: TGTGCCAGCAGTTTTGCCCCCTTAGCGGGAGGGCCGTCCGGGGAGCTGTTTTTT

J gene: TRBJ1-5
clone size: few
D gene: -
V gene: TRBV5-1
CDR3 protein: CASSAPALNDLYSNQPQHF
CDR3 DNA: TGCGCCAGCAGCGCCCCGGCGCTTAACGACCTCTACAGCAATCAGCCCCAGCATTTT

J gene: TRBJ2-1
clone size: -
D gene: -
V gene: TRBV6-5
CDR3 protein: CASRPGQNSYNEQFF
CDR3 DNA: TGTGCCAGCAGACCGGGACAAAACTCCTACAATGAGCAGTTCTTC

J gene: TRBJ2-3
clone size: few
D gene: TRBD2
V gene: TRBV7-8
CDR3 protein: CASSLGASGGVTDTQYF
CDR3 DNA: TGTGCCAGCAGCTTAGGGGCTAGCGGGGGCGTCACAGATACGCAGTATTTT

J gene: TRBJ2-7
clone size: few
D gene: -
V gene: TRBV28
CDR3 protein: CASSTIWGGTTYEQYF
CDR3 DNA: TGTGCCAGCAGTACTATATGGGGAGGTACGACCTACGAGCAGTACTTC

J gene: TRBJ2-3
clone size: -
D gene: -
V gene: TRBV7-9
CDR3 protein: CASSLSLSSTDTQYF
CDR3 DNA: TGTGCCAGCAGCTTGTCCCTGTCTAGCACAGATACGCAGTATTTT

J gene: TRBJ2-1
clone size: -
D gene: TRBD2
V gene: TRBV2
CDR3 protein: CASRVEGGPYNEQFF
CDR3 DNA: TGTGCCAGCCGGGTGGAGGGAGGGCCGTACAATGAGCAGTTCTTC

J gene: TRBJ2-1
clone size: few
D gene: -
V gene: TRBV4-1
CDR3 protein: CASSQEHFNEQFF
CDR3 DNA: TGCGCCAGCAGCCAAGAACATTTCAATGAGCAGTTCTTC

J gene: TRBJ2-4
clone size: few
D gene: TRBD1
V gene: TRBV4-1
CDR3 protein: CASSHTSGTGGNIQYF
CDR3 DNA: TGCGCCAGCAGCCACACCTCCGGGACAGGGGGGAACATTCAGTACTTC

J gene: TRBJ1-1
clone size: -
D gene: TRBD1
V gene: TRBV18
CDR3 protein: CASSRTGSEAFF
CDR3 DNA: TGTGCCAGCTCCCGGACAGGGTCTGAAGCTTTCTTT

J gene: TRBJ2-3
clone size: once
D gene: TRBD1
V gene: TRBV7-9
CDR3 protein: CAGSLQRTGPDTQYF
CDR3 DNA: TGTGCCGGCAGCCTACAGCGGACAGGGCCAGATACGCAGTATTTT

J gene: TRBJ1-1
clone size: few
D gene: TRBD1
V gene: TRBV5-4
CDR3 protein: CASSMGQPDTEAFF
CDR3 DNA: TGTGCCAGCAGCATGGGACAGCCTGACACTGAAGCTTTCTTT

J gene: TRBJ2-5
clone size: few
D gene: -
V gene: TRBV7-9
CDR3 protein: CASSLNSLAIETQYF
CDR3 DNA: TGTGCCAGCAGCTTAAATAGCCTAGCGATTGAGACCCAGTACTTC

J gene: TRBJ2-1
clone size: -
D gene: TRBD1
V gene: TRBV5-1
CDR3 protein: CASAGQGYNKRFF
CDR3 DNA: TGCGCCAGCGCGGGACAGGGATACAATAAGCGGTTCTTC

J gene: TRBJ2-7
clone size: -
D gene: TRBD2
V gene: TRBV7-3
CDR3 protein: CASSLTPAGVLNEQYF
CDR3 DNA: TGTGCCAGCAGCTTAACCCCAGCGGGAGTGTTGAATGAGCAGTACTTC

J gene: TRBJ2-3
clone size: -
D gene: -
V gene: TRBV20-1
CDR3 protein: CSARDRFTVKNTDTRYF
CDR3 DNA: TGCAGTGCTAGAGATCGTTTTACAGTTAAGAACACAGATACGCGGTATTTT

J gene: TRBJ2-6
clone size: -
D gene: -
V gene: TRBV11-2
CDR3 protein: CASREQGYSGANVLTF
CDR3 DNA: TGTGCCAGCAGGGAGCAGGGCTACTCTGGGGCCAACGTCCTGACTTTC

J gene: TRBJ1-5
clone size: -
D gene: -
V gene: TRBV10-3
CDR3 protein: CAISEPTIQGNQPQHF
CDR3 DNA: TGTGCCATCAGTGAGCCGACCATCCAGGGCAATCAGCCCCAGCATTTT

J gene: TRBJ1-2
clone size: few
D gene: -
V gene: TRBV25-1
CDR3 protein: CASSQNRGSNYGYTF
CDR3 DNA: TGTGCCAGCAGTCAAAACCGGGGCAGTAACTATGGCTACACCTTC

J gene: TRBJ2-1
clone size: -
D gene: -
V gene: TRBV27
CDR3 protein: CASSLDRTSPYNEQFF
CDR3 DNA: TGTGCCAGCAGTTTAGACAGGACGAGCCCCTACAATGAGCAGTTCTTC

J gene: TRBJ1-2
clone size: -
D gene: -
V gene: TRBV25-1
CDR3 protein: CASSDSRDLSSYGYTF
CDR3 DNA: TGTGCCAGCAGTGATTCTCGAGACCTCAGCTCCTATGGCTACACCTTC

J gene: TRBJ2-1
clone size: -
D gene: TRBD1
V gene: TRBV30
CDR3 protein: CAWIKTGMQSEQFF
CDR3 DNA: TGTGCCTGGATTAAGACAGGGATGCAATCTGAGCAGTTCTTC

J gene: TRBJ2-5
clone size: -
D gene: -
V gene: TRBV7-2
CDR3 protein: CASSPRVGAIQETQYF
CDR3 DNA: TGTGCCAGCAGCCCCCGTGTCGGGGCCATACAAGAGACCCAGTACTTC

J gene: TRBJ1-4
clone size: -
D gene: -
V gene: TRBV28
CDR3 protein: CASSLPAGSNEKLFF
CDR3 DNA: TGTGCCAGCAGTTTACCGGCTGGGTCTAATGAAAAACTGTTTTTT